This T cell receptor (beta chain) was captured in a study of early T cells in non-severe SARS-CoV-2 infection. Whole-study context: Chains were unpaired, as sequencing was done on bulk RNA from unsorted whole blood.

V lost 6 bases and J lost 3, with 4 bases in between. This CDR3 has 11 amino acids. Germline lookup yields CDR1 SNHLY and CDR2 FYNNEI. Unique molecular identifiers were affixed to single, distinct cDNA molecules. TCRdb recomputed calls from the 5' RACE reads with MiXCR, one row per CDR3 protein. The sample holds tens of thousands of distinct CDR3 sequences, around 5.4% seen once. General study findings and limits: The study's VDJdb matching favored anti-spike CD8 responses and missed private and CD4 specificities.

This clonotype was counted ten times or more. Its antigen remains unknown. The sequencing sample was made of whole blood. This clonotype was obtained from an adult who was a healthcare worker with PCR-confirmed SARS-CoV-2 infection or an uninfected control (not recorded which). The rearrangement uses TRBV2 and TRBJ2-3; D not certain. CDR3 DNA sequence: TGTGCCAGCAGGTTAACAGATACGCAGTATTTT. This translates into CASRLTDTQYF.